These T cell receptor beta chains were read from a single sample in a study of CD8 T cells in ankylosing spondylitis. TCRdb itself ran the 5' RACE reads through MiXCR, one entry per CDR3 protein. In the table there are about 160,000 distinct CDR3 sequences, roughly 44% of which are singletons. The material sequenced was synovial fluid, either unsorted or a sorted T cell fraction (not recorded which). The source of these receptors is a male donor with ankylosing spondylitis. Both conserved end residues are part of each CDR3. Each record gives: V gene, D gene, clone size, J gene, CDR3 protein, CDR3 DNA. The D gene is left open where the match is weak. Only part of the rows carry a size: once, few, many, or a class if the clone is expanded.

V gene: TRBV4-1
D gene: -
clone size: -
J gene: TRBJ1-2
CDR3 protein: CASSQVRSGTGYTF
CDR3 DNA: TGCGCCAGCAGCCAAGTTCGTAGCGGGACCGGCTACACCTTC

V gene: TRBV6-1
D gene: -
clone size: few
J gene: TRBJ1-2
CDR3 protein: CASSENGRDYGYTF
CDR3 DNA: TGTGCCAGCAGTGAAAACGGCAGGGACTATGGCTACACCTTC

V gene: TRBV5-1
D gene: TRBD1
clone size: few
J gene: TRBJ2-7
CDR3 protein: CASSLRTGTYEQYF
CDR3 DNA: TGCGCCAGCAGCTTGCGGACAGGGACCTACGAGCAGTACTTC

V gene: TRBV5-1
D gene: -
clone size: -
J gene: TRBJ2-7
CDR3 protein: CASSLVQASLGEQYF
CDR3 DNA: TGCGCCAGCAGCTTGGTTCAGGCCTCTCTCGGGGAGCAGTACTTC

V gene: TRBV28
D gene: TRBD2
clone size: few
J gene: TRBJ2-2
CDR3 protein: CASSPSSGKGPGELFF
CDR3 DNA: TGTGCCAGCAGTCCCAGCAGCGGGAAGGGCCCCGGGGAGCTGTTTTTT

V gene: TRBV20-1
D gene: TRBD2
clone size: once
J gene: TRBJ2-3
CDR3 protein: CSAGLAPVDTQYF
CDR3 DNA: TGCAGTGCCGGACTAGCGCCTGTGGATACGCAGTATTTT

V gene: TRBV5-5
D gene: -
clone size: -
J gene: TRBJ1-2
CDR3 protein: CASSWEGSTLRENGYTF
CDR3 DNA: TGTGCCAGCAGCTGGGAGGGTTCCACCCTGCGGGAGAATGGCTACACCTTC

V gene: TRBV5-1
D gene: -
clone size: -
J gene: TRBJ2-1
CDR3 protein: CASSPRTMWTPYNEQFF
CDR3 DNA: TGCGCCAGCAGCCCCCGGACAATGTGGACCCCCTACAATGAGCAGTTCTTC

V gene: TRBV2
D gene: TRBD2
clone size: -
J gene: TRBJ2-3
CDR3 protein: CASIPGLWPADTQYF
CDR3 DNA: TGTGCCAGCATTCCGGGACTATGGCCGGCAGATACGCAGTATTTT

V gene: TRBV29-1
D gene: -
clone size: -
J gene: TRBJ2-3
CDR3 protein: CSVESGASDTQYF
CDR3 DNA: TGCAGCGTTGAAAGTGGAGCATCAGATACGCAGTATTTT

V gene: TRBV28
D gene: -
clone size: many
J gene: TRBJ1-6
CDR3 protein: CASRYRTGGYSPLHF
CDR3 DNA: TGTGCCAGCAGGTACCGGACGGGGGGATATTCACCCCTCCACTTT

V gene: TRBV4-3
D gene: -
clone size: many
J gene: TRBJ1-1
CDR3 protein: CASSQGAGVNTEAFF
CDR3 DNA: TGCGCCAGCAGCCAAGGGGCCGGGGTCAACACTGAAGCTTTCTTT

V gene: TRBV4-1
D gene: TRBD2
clone size: -
J gene: TRBJ2-5
CDR3 protein: CASSHLAGPEETQYF
CDR3 DNA: TGCGCCAGCAGCCATTTAGCGGGACCTGAAGAGACCCAGTACTTC

V gene: TRBV2
D gene: TRBD1
clone size: -
J gene: TRBJ1-2
CDR3 protein: CASSGGRQGSYYGYTF
CDR3 DNA: TGTGCCAGCAGTGGGGGTCGACAGGGGTCATATTATGGCTACACCTTC

V gene: TRBV3-1
D gene: -
clone size: -
J gene: TRBJ2-3
CDR3 protein: CASSQVLAFPDTQYF
CDR3 DNA: TGTGCCAGCAGCCAAGTACTAGCATTCCCAGATACGCAGTATTTT

V gene: TRBV12-3/TRBV12-4
D gene: -
clone size: few
J gene: TRBJ1-5
CDR3 protein: CASSPWGDQPQHF
CDR3 DNA: TGTGCCAGCAGCCCATGGGGGGACCAGCCCCAGCATTTT

V gene: TRBV12-3/TRBV12-4
D gene: -
clone size: few
J gene: TRBJ2-1
CDR3 protein: CASRGTGAYNEQFF
CDR3 DNA: TGTGCCAGCAGGGGAACGGGAGCCTACAATGAGCAGTTCTTC

V gene: TRBV11-2
D gene: TRBD1
clone size: -
J gene: TRBJ1-2
CDR3 protein: CASSLTTGGSGYTF
CDR3 DNA: TGTGCCAGCAGCTTAACAACAGGGGGCTCTGGCTACACCTTC

V gene: TRBV15
D gene: -
clone size: once
J gene: TRBJ1-5
CDR3 protein: CATSRRLGIQHF
CDR3 DNA: TGTGCCACCAGCAGGAGGCTGGGGATCCAGCATTTT

V gene: TRBV10-3
D gene: -
clone size: -
J gene: TRBJ2-1
CDR3 protein: CATQGQNNEQFF
CDR3 DNA: TGTGCCACCCAAGGACAGAACAATGAGCAGTTCTTC

V gene: TRBV4-3
D gene: TRBD2
clone size: -
J gene: TRBJ2-7
CDR3 protein: CASSQIGRGGYEQYF
CDR3 DNA: TGCGCCAGCAGCCAAATTGGCCGGGGGGGCTACGAGCAGTACTTC

V gene: TRBV18
D gene: TRBD1
clone size: once
J gene: TRBJ1-1
CDR3 protein: CASSPAGGPEAFF
CDR3 DNA: TGTGCCAGCTCACCTGCAGGGGGTCCTGAAGCTTTCTTT

V gene: TRBV4-1
D gene: -
clone size: few
J gene: TRBJ1-1
CDR3 protein: CASSQWVGVTEAFF
CDR3 DNA: TGCGCCAGCAGCCAATGGGTAGGGGTCACTGAAGCTTTCTTT

V gene: TRBV9
D gene: TRBD2
clone size: once
J gene: TRBJ2-7
CDR3 protein: CASSPGLAEIDTYEQYF
CDR3 DNA: TGTGCCAGCAGCCCGGGACTAGCGGAGATCGACACCTACGAGCAGTACTTC

V gene: TRBV6-1
D gene: TRBD1
clone size: -
J gene: TRBJ1-1
CDR3 protein: CASSFTGVGSEAFF
CDR3 DNA: TGTGCCAGCAGCTTTACAGGGGTGGGTTCAGAAGCTTTCTTT

V gene: TRBV5-1
D gene: -
clone size: few
J gene: TRBJ2-5
CDR3 protein: CASSPDVFSGETQYF
CDR3 DNA: TGCGCCAGCAGCCCGGACGTGTTTTCCGGCGAGACCCAGTACTTC

V gene: TRBV29-1
D gene: -
clone size: -
J gene: TRBJ2-7
CDR3 protein: CSVEDHMGNYEQYF
CDR3 DNA: TGCAGCGTTGAAGATCATATGGGGAACTACGAGCAGTACTTC

V gene: TRBV19
D gene: -
clone size: few
J gene: TRBJ2-5
CDR3 protein: CASSTGTASGETQYF
CDR3 DNA: TGTGCCAGTAGTACCGGGACAGCTAGCGGAGAGACCCAGTACTTC

V gene: TRBV6-1
D gene: -
clone size: few
J gene: TRBJ1-1
CDR3 protein: CASSDTAENTEAFF
CDR3 DNA: TGTGCCAGCAGTGATACGGCCGAGAACACTGAAGCTTTCTTT

V gene: TRBV15
D gene: TRBD1
clone size: -
J gene: TRBJ2-3
CDR3 protein: CATSEPTGAGDTQYF
CDR3 DNA: TGTGCCACCAGCGAACCGACAGGGGCAGGAGATACGCAGTATTTT